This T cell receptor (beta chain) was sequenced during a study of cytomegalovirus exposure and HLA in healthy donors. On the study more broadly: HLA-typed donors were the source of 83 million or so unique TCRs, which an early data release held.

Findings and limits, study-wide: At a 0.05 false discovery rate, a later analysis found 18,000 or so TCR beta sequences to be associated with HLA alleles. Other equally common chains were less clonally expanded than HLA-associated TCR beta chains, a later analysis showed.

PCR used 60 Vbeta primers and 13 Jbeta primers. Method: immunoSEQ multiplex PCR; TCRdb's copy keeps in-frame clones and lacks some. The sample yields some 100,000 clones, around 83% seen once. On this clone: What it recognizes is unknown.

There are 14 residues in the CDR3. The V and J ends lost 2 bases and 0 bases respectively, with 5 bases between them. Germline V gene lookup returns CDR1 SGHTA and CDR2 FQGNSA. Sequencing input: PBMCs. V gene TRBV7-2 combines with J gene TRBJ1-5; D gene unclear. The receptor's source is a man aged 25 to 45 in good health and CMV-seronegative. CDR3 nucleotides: TGTGCCAGCAGCTTACCCAGTAGCAATCAGCCCCAGCATTTT. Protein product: CASSLPSSNQPQHF.